This is a list of T cell receptor beta chains from one sample in a study of blood T cell repertoires in COVID-19. Some clones are missing from TCRdb's copy, which holds only in-frame ones; the method was immunoSEQ multiplex PCR. The sample includes 80,000 or so clones, roughly 85% of them seen just once. Sequenced material: peripheral blood. The source of these receptors is a man in his forties or fifties with COVID-19, enrolled during active disease. CDR3s include the opening cysteine and the closing phenylalanine or tryptophan. A D gene is named only where the DNA matches it firmly. A clone size is listed for some rows: how often the clone was seen (once, few, many), or a class if it is expanded.

-	11	-	TRBV30	TRBJ2-1	CAWSTGPEQFF	TGTGCCTGGAGTACAGGACCCGAGCAGTTCTTC
-	17	-	TRBV9	TRBJ2-1	CASSTRVGPSSYNEQFF	TGTGCCAGCAGCACTAGAGTTGGACCGAGCTCCTACAATGAGCAGTTCTTC
-	15	-	TRBV5-1	TRBJ1-1	CASSLARVGNTEAFF	TGCGCCAGCAGCTTGGCCCGGGTAGGGAACACTGAAGCTTTCTTT
-	17	-	TRBV4-3	TRBJ2-3	CASSQAWPAEYTDTQYF	TGCGCCAGCAGCCAAGCCTGGCCAGCGGAGTACACAGATACGCAGTATTTT
-	15	-	TRBV7-9	TRBJ1-5	CASSAQGYGNQPQHF	TGTGCCAGCAGCGCTCAGGGTTATGGCAATCAGCCCCAGCATTTT
TRBD2	16	-	TRBV28	TRBJ2-7	CASSLEYLAGLYEQYF	TGTGCCAGCAGTTTAGAGTATCTAGCGGGATTATACGAGCAGTACTTC
TRBD1	15	-	TRBV6-5	TRBJ2-7	CASRRGGTGPYEQYF	TGTGCCAGCAGAAGAGGGGGGACAGGCCCCTACGAGCAGTACTTC
-	14	-	TRBV28	TRBJ1-4	CASSLLAANEKLFF	TGTGCCAGCAGTTTACTGGCGGCTAATGAAAAACTGTTTTTT
-	14	-	TRBV10-3	TRBJ1-1	CAISPGGTDTEAFF	TGTGCCATCAGCCCGGGGGGCACGGACACTGAAGCTTTCTTT
TRBD1	16	-	TRBV5-1	TRBJ1-2	CASSSRTTGDLYGYTF	TGCGCCAGCAGCTCCAGAACGACAGGGGACCTCTATGGCTACACCTTC
-	15	-	TRBV2	TRBJ2-7	CASRTLQGFAYEQYF	TGTGCCAGCAGAACCCTTCAGGGGTTTGCCTACGAGCAGTACTTC
TRBD2	14	-	TRBV6-4	TRBJ2-1	CASRELAGSNEQFF	TGTGCCAGCAGGGAACTAGCGGGTTCCAATGAGCAGTTCTTC
TRBD1	16	-	TRBV6-2/TRBV6-3	TRBJ1-3	CASSYGGTVSGNTIYF	TGTGCCAGCAGTTACGGCGGGACAGTCTCTGGAAACACCATATATTTT
TRBD1	15	-	TRBV19	TRBJ1-1	CASSLTRQGDTEAFF	TGTGCCAGTAGTCTCACCCGACAGGGTGACACTGAAGCTTTCTTT
-	15	once	TRBV27	TRBJ1-5	CASSLSANSNQPQHF	TGTGCCAGCAGTTTGTCTGCTAATAGCAATCAGCCCCAGCATTTT
TRBD1	11	-	TRBV28	TRBJ1-5	CASSWTGSQHF	TGTGCCAGCAGTTGGACAGGTTCCCAGCATTTT
-	14	-	TRBV3-1/TRBV3-2	TRBJ2-7	CASSLSGSLYEQYF	TGTGCCAGCAGCCTCTCGGGTTCCCTGTACGAGCAGTACTTC
TRBD2	15	-	TRBV4-2	TRBJ2-5	CASSQTSGNQETQYF	TGTGCCAGCAGCCAGACTAGCGGGAACCAAGAGACCCAGTACTTC
-	13	-	TRBV19	TRBJ2-2	CASSMADTGELFF	TGTGCCAGTAGTATGGCGGACACCGGGGAGCTGTTTTTT
-	15	-	TRBV3-1/TRBV3-2	TRBJ2-5	CASSQDSGFRQTQYF	TGTGCCAGCAGCCAAGATAGCGGATTCCGCCAGACCCAGTACTTC